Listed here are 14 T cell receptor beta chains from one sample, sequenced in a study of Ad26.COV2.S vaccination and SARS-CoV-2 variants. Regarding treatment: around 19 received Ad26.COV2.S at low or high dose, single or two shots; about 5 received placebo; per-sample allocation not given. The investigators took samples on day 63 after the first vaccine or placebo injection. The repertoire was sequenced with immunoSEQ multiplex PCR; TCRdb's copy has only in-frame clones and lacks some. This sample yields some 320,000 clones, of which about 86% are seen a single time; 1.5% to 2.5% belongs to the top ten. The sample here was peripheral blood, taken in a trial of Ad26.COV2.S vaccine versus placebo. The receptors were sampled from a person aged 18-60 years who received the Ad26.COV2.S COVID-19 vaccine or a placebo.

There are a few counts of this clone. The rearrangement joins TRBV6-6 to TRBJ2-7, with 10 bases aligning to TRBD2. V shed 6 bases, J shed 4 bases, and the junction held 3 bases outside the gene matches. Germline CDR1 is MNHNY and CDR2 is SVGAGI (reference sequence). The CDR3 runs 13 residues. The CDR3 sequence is CASSRTSGYEQYF. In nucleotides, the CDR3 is TGTGCCAGCAGCCGGACTAGCGGATACGAGCAGTACTTC.

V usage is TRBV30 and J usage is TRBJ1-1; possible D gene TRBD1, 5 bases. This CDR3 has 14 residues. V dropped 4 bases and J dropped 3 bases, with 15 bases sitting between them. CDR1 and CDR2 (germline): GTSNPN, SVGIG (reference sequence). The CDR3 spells CAWNLRAGDTEAFF. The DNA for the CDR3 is TGTGCCTGGAATCTAAGGGCGGGGGACACTGAAGCTTTCTTT.

Here the CDR3 DNA reads TGTGCCTGGAGAGCTTTTTGGAAAAGCCAAAATTCACCCCTCCACTTT. The encoded protein is CAWRAFWKSQNSPLHF. This chain uses TRBV30 with TRBJ1-6, with unresolved D. This CDR3 is 16 amino acids long. The germline V gene has CDR1 GTSNPN and CDR2 SVGIG (reference sequence). Between the trimmed V and J ends, which lost 3 bases and 7 bases, there was a span of 19 bases.

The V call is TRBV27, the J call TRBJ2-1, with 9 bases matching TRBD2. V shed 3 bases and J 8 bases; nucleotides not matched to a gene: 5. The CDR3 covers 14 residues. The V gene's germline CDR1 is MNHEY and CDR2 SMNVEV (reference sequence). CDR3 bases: TGTGCCAGCAGTTTGGCGGGGGGGATTCATGAGCAGTTCTTC. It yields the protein CASSLAGGIHEQFF.

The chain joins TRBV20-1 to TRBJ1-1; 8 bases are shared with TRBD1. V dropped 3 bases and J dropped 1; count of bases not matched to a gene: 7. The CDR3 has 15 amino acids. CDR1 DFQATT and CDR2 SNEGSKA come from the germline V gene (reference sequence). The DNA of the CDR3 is TGCAGTGCTAGTACTCCGGGGACAGGGAACACTGAAGCTTTCTTT. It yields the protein CSASTPGTGNTEAFF.

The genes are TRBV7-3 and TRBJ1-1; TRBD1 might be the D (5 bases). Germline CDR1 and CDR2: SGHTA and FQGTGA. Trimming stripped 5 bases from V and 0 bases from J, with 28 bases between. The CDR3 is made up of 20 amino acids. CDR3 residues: CASSTGPKGIPSVLNTEAFF. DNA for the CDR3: TGTGCCAGCAGCACAGGCCCTAAAGGGATCCCCAGTGTGTTGAACACTGAAGCTTTCTTT.

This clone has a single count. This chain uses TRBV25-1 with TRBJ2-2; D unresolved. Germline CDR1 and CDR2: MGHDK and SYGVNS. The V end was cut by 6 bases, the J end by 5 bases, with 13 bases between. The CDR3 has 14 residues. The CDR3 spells CASSVPAGTGELFF. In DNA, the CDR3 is TGTGCCAGCAGCGTGCCCGCTGGGACCGGGGAGCTGTTTTTT.

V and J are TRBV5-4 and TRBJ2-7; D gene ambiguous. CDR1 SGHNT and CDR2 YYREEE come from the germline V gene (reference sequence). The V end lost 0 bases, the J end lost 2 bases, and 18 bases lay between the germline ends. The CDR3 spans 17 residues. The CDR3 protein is CASSLGGSVRVTYEQYF. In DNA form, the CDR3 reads TGTGCCAGCAGCTTGGGCGGATCGGTGCGTGTTACCTACGAGCAGTACTTC.

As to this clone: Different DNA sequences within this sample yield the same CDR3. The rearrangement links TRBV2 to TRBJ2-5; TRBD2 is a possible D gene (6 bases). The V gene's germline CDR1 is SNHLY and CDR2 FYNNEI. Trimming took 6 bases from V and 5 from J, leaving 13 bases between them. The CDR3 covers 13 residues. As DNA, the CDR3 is TGTGCCAGCAGACGGGACCGGGGGGAGACCCAGTACTTC. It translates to CASRRDRGETQYF.

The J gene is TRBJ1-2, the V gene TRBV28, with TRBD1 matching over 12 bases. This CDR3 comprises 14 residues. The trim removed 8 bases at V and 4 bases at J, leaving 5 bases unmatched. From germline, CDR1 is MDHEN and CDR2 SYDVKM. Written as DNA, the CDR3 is TGTGCCAGCGGACGGGGACAGGGGGCCTATGGCTACACCTTC. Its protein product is CASGRGQGAYGYTF.

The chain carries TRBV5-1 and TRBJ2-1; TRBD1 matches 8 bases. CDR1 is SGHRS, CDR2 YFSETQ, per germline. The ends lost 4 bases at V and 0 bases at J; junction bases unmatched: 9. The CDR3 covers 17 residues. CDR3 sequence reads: CASSKRGDRTSYNEQFF. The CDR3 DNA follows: TGCGCCAGCAGCAAGCGAGGGGACAGGACCTCCTACAATGAGCAGTTCTTC.

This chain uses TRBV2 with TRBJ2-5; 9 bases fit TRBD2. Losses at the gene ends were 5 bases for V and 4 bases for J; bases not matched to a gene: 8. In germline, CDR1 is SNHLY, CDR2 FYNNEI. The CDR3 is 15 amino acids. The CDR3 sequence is CASSPSLAGVETQYF. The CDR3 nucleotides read TGTGCCAGCAGTCCCAGTTTAGCGGGGGTAGAGACCCAGTACTTC.

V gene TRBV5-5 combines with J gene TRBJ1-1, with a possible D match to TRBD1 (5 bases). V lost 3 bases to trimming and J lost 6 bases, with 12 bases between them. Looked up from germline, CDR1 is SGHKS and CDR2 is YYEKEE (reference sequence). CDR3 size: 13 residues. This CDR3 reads CASSWDEGPEAFF. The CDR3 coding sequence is TGTGCCAGCAGCTGGGACGAGGGGCCTGAAGCTTTCTTT.

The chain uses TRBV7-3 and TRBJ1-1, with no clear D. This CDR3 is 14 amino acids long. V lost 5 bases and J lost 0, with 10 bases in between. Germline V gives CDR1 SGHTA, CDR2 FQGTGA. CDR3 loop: CASSPGHMNTEAFF. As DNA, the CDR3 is TGTGCCAGCAGCCCGGGTCACATGAACACTGAAGCTTTCTTT. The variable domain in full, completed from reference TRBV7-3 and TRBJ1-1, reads GAGVSQTPSNKVTEKGKYVELRCDPISGHTALYWYRQSLGQGPEFLIYFQGTGAADDSGLPNDRFFAVRPEGSVSTLKIQRTERGDSAVYLCASSPGHMNTEAFFGQGTRLTVV.